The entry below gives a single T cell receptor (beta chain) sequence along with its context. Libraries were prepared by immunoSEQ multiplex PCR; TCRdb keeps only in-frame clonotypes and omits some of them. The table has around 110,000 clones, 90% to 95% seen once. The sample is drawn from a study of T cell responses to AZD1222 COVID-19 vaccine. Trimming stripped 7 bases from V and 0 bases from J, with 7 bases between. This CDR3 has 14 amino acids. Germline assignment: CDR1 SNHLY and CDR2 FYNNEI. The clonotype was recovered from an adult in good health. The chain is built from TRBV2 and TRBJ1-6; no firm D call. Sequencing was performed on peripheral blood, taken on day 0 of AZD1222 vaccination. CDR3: CASTGNSYNSPLHF. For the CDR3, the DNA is TGTGCCAGCACGGGCAACTCCTATAATTCACCCCTCCACTTT.